What follows describes a single TCR beta chain. The sample is drawn from a study of T cell responses to AZD1222 COVID-19 vaccine. The table came from immunoSEQ multiplex PCR; TCRdb's copy has only in-frame clones and leaves some out. Altogether roughly 120,000 clones are present, around 87% being singletons, with the ten largest covering about 1.2%. There are 17 residues in the CDR3. Germline values: CDR1 MNHEY, CDR2 SVGEGT. V gave up 0 bases and J gave up 0 bases, with 12 bases separating them. The rearrangement links TRBV6-2 or TRBV6-3 to TRBJ1-5; D might be TRBD1 (5 bases). The sample here was peripheral blood, taken on day 0 of AZD1222 vaccination. This sequence originates from an adult in good health. The CDR3 nucleotides read TGTGCCAGCAGTTACTCGAACAGGAGGAATAGCAATCAGCCCCAGCATTTT. Translation: CASSYSNRRNSNQPQHF.